The 29 T cell receptor beta chains in this list originate from one sample, sequenced in a study of regulatory T cells in long-lasting Graves disease. TCR beta libraries were built with iRepertoire HTBI primers and Arm-PCR of CDR3 regions. Each CDR3 protein gets one entry after TCRdb re-called the multiplex PCR reads with MiXCR. Of approximately 540,000 distinct CDR3 sequences listed, around 12% are singletons. Time point described: newly diagnosed GD, antithyroid drugs for less than 3 months. Preparation of the TCR library used RNA extracted from PBMCs. These data were also reused for a study on T cells in Graves' hyperthyroidism and ophthalmopathy.

Sequencing was performed on peripheral blood mononuclear cells (PBMCs), taken at new diagnosis, from a patient treated with antithyroid drugs. These receptors were collected from a woman in her 30s with Graves disease.

This clonotype was recorded at least ten times. The J gene is TRBJ2-1, the V gene TRBV19; 8 bases match TRBD2. Trimming took 4 bases from V and 3 from J; bases not matched to a gene: 20. The germline CDR1 and CDR2 sequences are LNHDA and SQIVND (reference sequence). The CDR3 runs 20 residues. The CDR3 protein is CASSNPLLTTAGGNYNEQFF. In DNA, the CDR3 is TGTGCCAGTAGTAACCCCCTCCTTACGACGGCGGGAGGCAACTACAATGAGCAGTTCTTC.

V gene TRBV15 combines with J gene TRBJ2-7; possible D gene TRBD2, 6 bases. There are 15 residues in the CDR3. Per germline, CDR1 LNHNV and CDR2 YYDKDF (reference sequence). Trimming shortened V by 2 bases and J by 4 bases, and 15 bases separated the two germline ends. The CDR3 protein is CATSRNPGGPYEQYF. The CDR3 nucleotides read TGTGCCACCAGCAGAAATCCCGGGGGACCTTACGAGCAGTACTTC.

This clonotype has a handful of counts. The DNA of the CDR3 is TGCAGTGCTCACAGACTAGCAGGGCTTTATGAGCAGTTCTTC. It specifies CSAHRLAGLYEQFF. The V gene is TRBV20-1, the J gene TRBJ2-1; 7 bases fit TRBD2. The CDR3 has 14 residues. CDR1 and CDR2 from the germline V gene are DFQATT and SNEGSKA (reference sequence). V shed 5 bases, J shed 8 bases, and the junction held 12 bases outside the gene matches.

This clonotype appeared a few times. A read error is possible here, since a much larger clone lies one base away. Here the CDR3 reads CASSFSDYGYTF. The CDR3 region has the DNA TGTGCCAGCAGCTTTTCTGACTATGGCTACACCTTC. The chain carries TRBV7-2 and TRBJ1-2, with unresolved D. CDR1 and CDR2 (germline): SGHTA, FQGNSA. The CDR3 runs 12 residues. Trimming shortened V by 3 bases and J by 3 bases, and 5 bases separated the two germline ends. The entire variable domain, with the rest obtained from reference TRBV7-2 and TRBJ1-2, is as follows: GAGVSQSPSNKVTEKGKDVELRCDPISGHTALYWYRQSLGQGLEFLIYFQGNSAPDKSGLPSDRFSAERTGGSVSTLTIQRTQQEDSAVYLCASSFSDYGYTFGSGTRLTVV.

This clonotype was counted only a few times. CDR3: CASSGDLNEKLFF. The CDR3 bases are TGTGCCAGCTCAGGGGACCTTAATGAAAAACTGTTTTTT. This sequence joins TRBV18 and TRBJ1-4; D is possibly TRBD1 (5 bases). Germline CDR1 is KGHSH and CDR2 is LQKENI. This CDR3 region has 13 residues. Trimming took off 5 bases at V and 4 bases at J, with 8 bases between the two ends. Combining the CDR3 with reference TRBV18 and TRBJ1-4 gives the whole variable domain NAGVMQNPRHLVRRRGQEARLRCSPMKGHSHVYWYRQLPEEGLKFMVYLQKENIIDESGMPKERFSAEFPKEGPSILRIQQVVRGDSAAYFCASSGDLNEKLFFGSGTQLSVL.

As regards this clonotype: The CDR3 carries no conserved terminal phenylalanine or tryptophan, so it likely arises from a read error. CDR3 nucleotides: TGCAGTGCCGCCGAGTTGGACGGGATAAGCGGCTACACCCCC. Amino acid sequence: CSAAELDGISGYTP. The V gene is TRBV20-1, the J gene TRBJ1-2; D is unresolved. CDR1 and CDR2 (germline): DFQATT, SNEGSKA (reference sequence). This CDR3 contains 14 residues. Trimming removed 6 bases at V and 8 bases at J, with 22 bases between.

This clonotype turned up a few times. A junction end diverges from the germline sequence, so it may reflect a read error. This chain links TRBV15 with TRBJ1-1; tentative D call: TRBD1 (6 bases). CDR3 length: 16 amino acids. Germline lookup yields CDR1 LNHNV and CDR2 YYDKDF (reference sequence). CDR3 loop: CATGRLWTDLNTEAFF. For the CDR3, the DNA is TGTGCCACCGGCAGACTTTGGACAGACCTTAACACTGAAGCTTTCTTT.

The rearrangement joins TRBV4-3 to TRBJ2-7; D is ambiguous. The CDR3 has 15 amino acids. CDR1 LGHNA and CDR2 YSLEER come from the germline V gene. V was clipped by 1 base and J by 0 bases, with 10 bases between them. The CDR3, as DNA: TGCGCCAGCAGCCAAGTTGTGCTACCCTCCTACGAGCAGTACTTC. As protein: CASSQVVLPSYEQYF.

This clonotype showed up many times. The chain couples TRBV6-2 or TRBV6-3 to TRBJ2-3; a weak D match, TRBD2 (5 bases). This CDR3 has 20 residues. Germline CDR1 MNHEY, CDR2 SVGEGT. V was trimmed by 2 bases and J by 6 bases, leaving 30 bases between them. DNA of the CDR3: TGTGCCAGCAGTTACCCTTTACCCCGACTGTCGGGGATGTCGGGGGATACGCAGTATTTT. It specifies CASSYPLPRLSGMSGDTQYF.

In its sample, this clonotype was seen many times. V gene TRBV12-3 or TRBV12-4 combines with J gene TRBJ1-1, with D possibly matching TRBD1 (5 bases). The CDR3 is 16 residues long. Trimming removed 2 bases from V and 5 bases from J, with 18 bases in between. The CDR3 DNA reads as TGTGCCAGCAGTTTAAGGGGAGACTCATTTAGGACTGAAGCTTTCTTT. It yields the protein CASSLRGDSFRTEAFF.

As for this clonotype: A far larger clone is just one base off, so this is likely a read error. The rearrangement links TRBV2 to TRBJ2-1; unclear D gene. Trimming removed 5 bases at V and 0 bases at J, with 17 bases between. Germline assignment: CDR1 SNHLY and CDR2 FYNNEI. The CDR3 spans 17 residues. The CDR3 here is CASSFRRSASSYNEQFF. The DNA for the CDR3 is TGTGCCAGCAGTTTCAGAAGGTCGGCGAGCTCCTACAATGAGCAGTTCTTC.

This clonotype was detected ten times or more. This chain connects TRBV5-1 to TRBJ1-6; 9 bases agree with TRBD1. The J segment lost 7 bases and the V segment lost 6 bases, leaving 5 bases of the junction unmatched. Germline V gene sequence: CDR1 SGHRS, CDR2 YFSETQ. The length of the CDR3 is 14 residues. For the CDR3, the DNA is TGCGCCAGCACCCTAGACAGGGGGAATTCACCCCTCCACTTT. Translating it yields CASTLDRGNSPLHF.

V is TRBV19 and J is TRBJ2-2; 10 bases align to TRBD2. The CDR3 contains 19 residues. Looked up from germline, CDR1 is LNHDA and CDR2 is SQIVND (reference sequence). V was clipped by 5 bases and J by 5 bases; unmatched bases: 17. The CDR3 DNA follows: TGTGCCAGTAGTCTCCAAGGGGAGGGACTAGCGCGCCTAACCGGGGAGCTGTTTTTT. Protein sequence: CASSLQGEGLARLTGELFF.

This clonotype was observed many times. The chain is built from TRBV2 and TRBJ2-7; D is unclear. Germline CDR1 is SNHLY and CDR2 is FYNNEI. V dropped 5 bases and J dropped 6 bases, with 11 bases sitting between them. This CDR3 region has 12 residues. This CDR3 is CASSLHRVEQYF. For the CDR3, the DNA is TGTGCCAGCAGTCTCCATCGAGTCGAGCAGTACTTC.

This clonotype was observed many times. The rearrangement uses TRBV7-2 and TRBJ2-2; 10 bases line up with TRBD2. Trimming removed 7 bases from V and 2 bases from J; junction bases left unmatched: 4. Germline CDR1 and CDR2: SGHTA and FQGNSA. This CDR3 comprises 15 residues. In DNA, the CDR3 is TGTGCCAGCAAGCGGACTAGCGGTAACACCGGGGAGCTGTTTTTT. It is translated as CASKRTSGNTGELFF.

The rearrangement joins TRBV6-9 to TRBJ1-6; D remains unclear. CDR1 and CDR2 from the germline V gene are MNHGY and SVAAGI. Trimming cost V 3 bases and J 10 bases, with 13 bases left between them. The CDR3 covers 14 residues. CDR3 coding DNA: TGTGCCAGCAGTTACTCAGGCGGGGAATCACCCCTCCACTTT. Its translation is CASSYSGGESPLHF.

Ten or more counts support this clonotype. The chain joins TRBV20-1 to TRBJ2-1; possible D gene TRBD2, 6 bases. The CDR3 is made up of 17 amino acids. The germline CDR1 and CDR2 sequences are DFQATT and SNEGSKA (reference sequence). V lost 1 base and J 3 bases, leaving 19 bases between the germline ends. In DNA form, the CDR3 reads TGCAGTGCTAGAGGAGTTCGTAGCGGTGGGGTCTACAATGAGCAGTTCTTC. This gives the protein CSARGVRSGGVYNEQFF.

The rearrangement joins TRBV7-9 to TRBJ2-3, with 7 nucleotides matching TRBD1. The CDR3 is made up of 15 amino acids. Germline assignment: CDR1 SEHNR and CDR2 FQNEAQ (reference sequence). J gave up 2 bases and V 3 bases, and 5 bases lay outside the gene matches. The CDR3, as DNA: TGTGCCAGCAGCTTTCCGGGGACAGCCACAGATACGCAGTATTTT. It yields the protein CASSFPGTATDTQYF.

This clonotype occurred many times. J is TRBJ1-1 and V is TRBV30, with TRBD1 as a possible D gene (6 bases). This CDR3 spans 14 amino acids. Germline values: CDR1 GTSNPN, CDR2 SVGIG (reference sequence). V lost 3 bases to trimming and J lost 1 base, with 12 bases between them. CDR3 amino acids: CAWRIGQTNTEAFF. CDR3 DNA: TGTGCCTGGAGAATAGGACAGACGAACACTGAAGCTTTCTTT. The full variable domain, with the rest looked up from reference TRBV30 and TRBJ1-1, is SQTIHQWPATLVQPVGSPLSLECTVEGTSNPNLYWYRQAAGRGLQLLFYSVGIGQISSEVPQNLSASRPQDRQFILSSKKLLLSDSGFYLCAWRIGQTNTEAFFGQGTRLTVV.

This clonotype was recorded at least ten times. The V call is TRBV30, the J call TRBJ1-2; D is possibly TRBD1 (5 bases). Germline V lookup: CDR1 GTSNPN, CDR2 SVGIG (reference sequence). The CDR3 contains 11 residues. The V end lost 1 base, the J end lost 5 bases, and 5 bases lay between the germline ends. The DNA of the CDR3 is TGTGCCTGGAGTGGGGGGTATGGCTACACCTTC. Translating it yields CAWSGGYGYTF.

This clonotype showed up many times. V and J are TRBV2 and TRBJ1-6; no clear D. The germline CDR1 and CDR2 sequences are SNHLY and FYNNEI. Trimming took 6 bases from V and 5 from J, leaving 11 bases between them. The CDR3 has 14 residues. The CDR3 bases are TGTGCCAGCAGCACCACAGCTAATAATTCACCCCTCCACTTT. Protein: CASSTTANNSPLHF.

There are many counts of this clonotype. The genes are TRBV6-1 and TRBJ1-3, with D perhaps matching TRBD1 (6 bases). From germline, CDR1 is MNHNS and CDR2 SASEGT. The CDR3 consists of 18 residues. V was cut by 0 bases and J by 0 bases, with 15 bases left in between. The CDR3 DNA follows: TGTGCCAGCAGTGAAGCGGGGCTGGGACATAGCTCTGGAAACACCATATATTTT. It yields the protein CASSEAGLGHSSGNTIYF.

At least ten counts were recorded for this clonotype. Its ends do not fully match the called genes, so a read error is possible. The rearrangement uses TRBV5-8 and TRBJ2-1; the match to TRBD1 covers 7 bases. Germline lookup yields CDR1 SGHTS and CDR2 YDEGEE. The CDR3 consists of 12 residues. DNA of the CDR3: TGTGCCAGCAGCTTGGCCCCGGGACAGAAGTACTTC. This sequence encodes CASSLAPGQKYF.

Comment on this clonotype: One base separates it from a far larger clone, so it is likely a read error. The gene calls are TRBV11-3 and TRBJ2-4; D is unresolved. The germline gives CDR1 SGHNT, CDR2 YENEEA. The CDR3 totals 12 residues. The CDR3 reads CASSLEQSEKFF. The CDR3 region has the DNA TGTGCCAGCAGCTTAGAACAGTCTGAGAAGTTCTTC. Based on the CDR3 plus reference TRBV11-3 and TRBJ2-4, the full variable domain is EAGVVQSPRYKIIEKKQPVAFWCNPISGHNTLYWYLQNLGQGPELLIRYENEEAVDDSQLPKDRFSAERLKGVDSTLKIQPAELGDSAVYLCASSLEQSEKFFGAGTRLSVL.

The sample holds many counts of this clonotype. J is TRBJ2-7 and V is TRBV20-1; 7 positions agree with TRBD2. Germline V gene sequence: CDR1 DFQATT, CDR2 SNEGSKA (reference sequence). The trim removed 6 bases at V and 2 bases at J, leaving 16 bases unmatched. The CDR3 sequence is 16 residues long. In DNA form, the CDR3 reads TGCAGTGCAAGCCAACCCGGGCCTAGCGGAGCCTACGAGCAGTACTTC. It translates to CSASQPGPSGAYEQYF.

This clonotype has a handful of counts. V usage is TRBV2 and J usage is TRBJ1-2; D remains ambiguous. The CDR3 consists of 13 residues. Germline-derived CDR1 and CDR2 are SNHLY and FYNNEI. Trimming cost V 2 bases and J 8 bases, with 12 bases left between them. The CDR3 is CASSEPREGGYTF. CDR3 coding DNA: TGTGCCAGCAGTGAACCAAGGGAGGGAGGCTACACCTTC.

This clonotype was seen ten or more times. The V call is TRBV14, the J call TRBJ2-7; D gene unclear. Germline V lookup: CDR1 SGHDN, CDR2 FVKESK. Trimming removed 4 bases at V and 4 bases at J, with 14 bases between. The CDR3 totals 14 residues. CDR3 in amino acids: CASSRNSPYYEQYF. In DNA form, the CDR3 reads TGTGCCAGCAGCCGTAATTCCCCCTATTACGAGCAGTACTTC.

This clonotype was recorded at least ten times. The chain couples TRBV5-5 to TRBJ1-2; TRBD1 is a possible D gene (5 bases). CDR1 SGHKS and CDR2 YYEKEE come from the germline V gene (reference sequence). The V end lost 0 bases, the J end lost 10 bases, and 19 bases lay between the germline ends. This CDR3 region has 15 residues. CDR3 in amino acids: CASSLEDLAGQDYTF. The CDR3 nucleotides read TGTGCCAGCAGCTTGGAAGATTTGGCAGGGCAGGACTACACCTTC.

This clonotype has a handful of counts. This CDR3 is CASIAVGPMNTEAFF. The DNA of the CDR3 is TGTGCCAGTATTGCGGTCGGGCCAATGAACACTGAAGCTTTCTTT. This chain uses TRBV19 with TRBJ1-1; D call uncertain. V dropped 7 bases and J dropped 0 bases, with 15 bases sitting between them. The CDR3 runs to 15 residues. CDR1 LNHDA and CDR2 SQIVND come from the germline V gene (reference sequence).